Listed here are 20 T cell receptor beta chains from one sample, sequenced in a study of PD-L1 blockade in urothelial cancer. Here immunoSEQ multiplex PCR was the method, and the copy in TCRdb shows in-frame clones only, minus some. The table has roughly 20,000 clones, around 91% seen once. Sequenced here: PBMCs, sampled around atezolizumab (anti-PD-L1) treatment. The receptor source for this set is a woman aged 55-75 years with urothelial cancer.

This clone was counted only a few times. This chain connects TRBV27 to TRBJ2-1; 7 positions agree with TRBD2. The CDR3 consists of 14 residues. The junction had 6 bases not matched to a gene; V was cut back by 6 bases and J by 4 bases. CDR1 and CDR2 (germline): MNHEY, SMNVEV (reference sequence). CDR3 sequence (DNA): TGTGCCAGCAGCACCGGGACTACTTACAATGAGCAGTTCTTC. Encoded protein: CASSTGTTYNEQFF.

CDR3 loop: CASSPKTSGSYEQYF. In DNA form, the CDR3 reads TGTGCCAGCAGCCCTAAGACTAGCGGCTCCTACGAGCAGTACTTC. The V and J genes are TRBV5-4 and TRBJ2-7; TRBD2 matches 9 bases. With V trimmed by 4 bases and J by 0 bases, 5 bases remained unmatched. CDR1 is SGHNT, CDR2 YYREEE, per germline (reference sequence). CDR3 length equals 15 residues.

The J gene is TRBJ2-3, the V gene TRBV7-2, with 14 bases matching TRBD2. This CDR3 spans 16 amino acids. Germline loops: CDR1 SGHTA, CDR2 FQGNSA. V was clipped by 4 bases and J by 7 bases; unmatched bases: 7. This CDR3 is CASSSETSGRANTQYF. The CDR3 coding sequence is TGTGCCAGCAGCTCCGAGACTAGCGGGAGGGCAAATACGCAGTATTTT.

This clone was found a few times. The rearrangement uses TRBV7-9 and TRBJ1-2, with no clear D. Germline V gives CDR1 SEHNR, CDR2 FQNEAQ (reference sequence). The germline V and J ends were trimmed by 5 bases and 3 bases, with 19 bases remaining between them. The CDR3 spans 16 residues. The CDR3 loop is CASSQIQNPGDYGYTF. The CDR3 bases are TGTGCCAGCAGCCAAATCCAGAATCCCGGAGACTATGGCTACACCTTC.

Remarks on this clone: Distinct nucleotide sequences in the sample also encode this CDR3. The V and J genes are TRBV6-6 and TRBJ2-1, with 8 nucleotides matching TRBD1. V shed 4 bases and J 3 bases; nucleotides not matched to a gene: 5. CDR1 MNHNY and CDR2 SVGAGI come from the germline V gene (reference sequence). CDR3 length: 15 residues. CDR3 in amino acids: CASSSPGTGYNEQFF. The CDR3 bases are TGTGCCAGCAGTTCCCCCGGGACAGGCTACAATGAGCAGTTCTTC.

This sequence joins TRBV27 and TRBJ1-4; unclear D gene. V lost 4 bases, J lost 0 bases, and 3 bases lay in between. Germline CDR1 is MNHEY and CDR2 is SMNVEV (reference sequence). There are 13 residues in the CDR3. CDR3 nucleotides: TGTGCCAGCAGTTCGTCAACTAATGAAAAACTGTTTTTT. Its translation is CASSSSTNEKLFF.

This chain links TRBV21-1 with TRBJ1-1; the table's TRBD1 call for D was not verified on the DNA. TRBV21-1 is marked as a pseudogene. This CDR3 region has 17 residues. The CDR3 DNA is TGTGCCAGCAGCAAAAAAGGCAGGGGGCGCGGAGGCACTGAAGCTTTCTTT. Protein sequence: CASSKKGRGRGGTEAFF.

CDR3 sequence (DNA): TGTGCCAGCAGAGCAGGGAAAAAACTGTTTTTT. It yields the protein CASRAGKKLFF. V and J are TRBV6-5 and TRBJ1-4; the D gene is possibly TRBD1 (5 bases). The germline CDR1 and CDR2 sequences are MNHEY and SVGAGI. CDR3 length: 11 residues. V was pared by 6 bases and J by 9 bases, with 8 bases between.

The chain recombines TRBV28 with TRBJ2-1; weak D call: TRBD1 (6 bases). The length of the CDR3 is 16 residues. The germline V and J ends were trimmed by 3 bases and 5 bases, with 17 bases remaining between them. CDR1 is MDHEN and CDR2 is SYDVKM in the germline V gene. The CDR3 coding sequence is TGTGCCAGCAGTTTTGGGTGGCAGGGGTTGAACAATGAGCAGTTCTTC. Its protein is CASSFGWQGLNNEQFF.

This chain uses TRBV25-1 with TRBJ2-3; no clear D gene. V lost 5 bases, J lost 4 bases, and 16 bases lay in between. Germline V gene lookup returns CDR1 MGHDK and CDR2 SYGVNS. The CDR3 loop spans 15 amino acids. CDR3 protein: CASSKTGAPADTQYF. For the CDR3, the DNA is TGTGCCAGCAGTAAGACTGGTGCTCCAGCAGATACGCAGTATTTT.

The CDR3 loop is CASSPGTSGTWGEQYF. In DNA, the CDR3 is TGTGCCAGCAGCCCCGGGACTAGCGGGACCTGGGGCGAGCAGTACTTC. The J gene is TRBJ2-7, the V gene TRBV7-9, with 13 positions matching TRBD2. The germline V gene has CDR1 SEHNR and CDR2 FQNEAQ (reference sequence). This CDR3 spans 16 amino acids. V was pared by 5 bases and J by 6 bases, with 10 bases of the junction left unmatched.

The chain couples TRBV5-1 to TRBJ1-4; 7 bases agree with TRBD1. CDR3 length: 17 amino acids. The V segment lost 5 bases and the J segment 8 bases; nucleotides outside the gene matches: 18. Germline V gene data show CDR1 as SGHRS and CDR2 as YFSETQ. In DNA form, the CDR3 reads TGCGCCAGCAGAGCAGGGGGACCCGCCAACTTTGGGGAAAAACTGTTTTTT. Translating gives CASRAGGPANFGEKLFF.

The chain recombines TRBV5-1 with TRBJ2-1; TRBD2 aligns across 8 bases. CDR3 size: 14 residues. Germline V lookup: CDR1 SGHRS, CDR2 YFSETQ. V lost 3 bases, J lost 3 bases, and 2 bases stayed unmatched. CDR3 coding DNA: TGCGCCAGCAGCTCCGGGACTAGCTACAATGAGCAGTTCTTC. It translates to CASSSGTSYNEQFF.

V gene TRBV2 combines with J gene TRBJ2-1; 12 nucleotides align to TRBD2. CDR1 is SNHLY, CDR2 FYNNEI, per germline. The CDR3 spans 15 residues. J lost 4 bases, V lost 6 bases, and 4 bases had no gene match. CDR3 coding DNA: TGTGCCAGCAGGGCCGGGACTAGCGGGTACAATGAGCAGTTCTTC. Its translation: CASRAGTSGYNEQFF.

CDR3 DNA sequence: TGTGCCAGCAGCGCTAGGGGGACTAGCGGGAGACCGAGCTCCTACAATGAGCAGTTCTTC. This encodes CASSARGTSGRPSSYNEQFF. The chain uses TRBV7-6 and TRBJ2-1, with TRBD2 matching 14 bases. Trimming at V came to 5 bases and at J to 0 bases, leaving 12 bases not matched to a gene. Germline CDR1 is SGHVS and CDR2 is FNYEAQ. The CDR3 is made up of 20 amino acids.

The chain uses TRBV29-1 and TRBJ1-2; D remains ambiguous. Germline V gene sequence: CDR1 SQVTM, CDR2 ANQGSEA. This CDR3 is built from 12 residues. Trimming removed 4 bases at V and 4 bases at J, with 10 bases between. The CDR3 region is CSVGWASYGYTF. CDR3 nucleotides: TGCAGCGTTGGGTGGGCGTCCTATGGCTACACCTTC.

The CDR3 region is CASRGTGSDEQFF. The DNA of the CDR3 is TGTGCCAGCAGGGGGACAGGGTCGGATGAGCAGTTCTTC. This chain uses TRBV27 with TRBJ2-1, with 9 bases aligning to TRBD1. Trimming took 6 bases from V and 8 from J; bases not matched to a gene: 5. Germline CDR1 and CDR2: MNHEY and SMNVEV (reference sequence). The CDR3 loop spans 13 amino acids.

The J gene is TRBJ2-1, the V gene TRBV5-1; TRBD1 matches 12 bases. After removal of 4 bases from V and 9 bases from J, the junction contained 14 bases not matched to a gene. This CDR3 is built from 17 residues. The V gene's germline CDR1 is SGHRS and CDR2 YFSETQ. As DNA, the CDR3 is TGCGCCAGCAGCCTGGGCTCCGGGACAGGGGGCGGCGGTGAGCAGTTCTTC. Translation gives CASSLGSGTGGGGEQFF.

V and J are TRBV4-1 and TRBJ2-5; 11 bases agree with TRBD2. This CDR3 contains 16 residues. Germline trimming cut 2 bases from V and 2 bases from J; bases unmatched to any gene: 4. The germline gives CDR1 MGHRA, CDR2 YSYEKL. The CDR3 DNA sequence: TGCGCCAGCAGCCAATACGGGACTAGCGGTCAAGAGACCCAGTACTTC. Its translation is CASSQYGTSGQETQYF.

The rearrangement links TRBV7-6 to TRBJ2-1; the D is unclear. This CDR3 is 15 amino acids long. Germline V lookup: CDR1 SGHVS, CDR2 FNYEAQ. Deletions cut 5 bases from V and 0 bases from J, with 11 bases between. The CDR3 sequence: CASSPQVRSYNEQFF. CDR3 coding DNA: TGTGCCAGCAGCCCGCAGGTCCGCTCCTACAATGAGCAGTTCTTC.